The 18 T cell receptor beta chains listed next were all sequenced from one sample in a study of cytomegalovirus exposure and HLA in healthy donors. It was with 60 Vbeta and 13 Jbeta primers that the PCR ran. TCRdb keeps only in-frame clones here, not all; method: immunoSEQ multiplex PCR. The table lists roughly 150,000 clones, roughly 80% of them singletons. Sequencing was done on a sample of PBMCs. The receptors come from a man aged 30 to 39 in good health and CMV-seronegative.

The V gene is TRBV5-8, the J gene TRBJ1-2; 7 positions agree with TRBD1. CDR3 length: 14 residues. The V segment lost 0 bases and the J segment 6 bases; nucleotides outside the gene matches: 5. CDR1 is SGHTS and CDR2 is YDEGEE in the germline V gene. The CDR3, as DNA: TGTGCCAGCAGCTTGGGACAGGGAACTAATGGCTACACCTTC. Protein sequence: CASSLGQGTNGYTF.

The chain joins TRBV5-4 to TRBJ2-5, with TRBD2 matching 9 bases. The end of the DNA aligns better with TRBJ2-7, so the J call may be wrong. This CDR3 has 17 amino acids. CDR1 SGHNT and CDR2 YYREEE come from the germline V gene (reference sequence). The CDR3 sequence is CASSPQGGRAVGDEQYF. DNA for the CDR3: TGTGCCAGCAGCCCACAAGGCGGGAGGGCCGTTGGAGACGAGCAGTACTTC.

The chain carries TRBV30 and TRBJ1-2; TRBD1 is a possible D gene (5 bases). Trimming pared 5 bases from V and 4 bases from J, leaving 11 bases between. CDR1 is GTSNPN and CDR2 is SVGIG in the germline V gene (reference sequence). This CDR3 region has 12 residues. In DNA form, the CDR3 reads TGTGCCTGGGGGGGGACCCTCTATGGCTACACCTTC. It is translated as CAWGGTLYGYTF.

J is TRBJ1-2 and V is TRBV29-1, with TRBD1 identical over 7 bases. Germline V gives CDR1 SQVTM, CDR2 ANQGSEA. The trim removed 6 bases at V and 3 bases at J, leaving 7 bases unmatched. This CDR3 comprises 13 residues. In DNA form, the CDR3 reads TGCAGCGTCGCAGGGGGTTATGACTATGGCTACACCTTC. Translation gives CSVAGGYDYGYTF.

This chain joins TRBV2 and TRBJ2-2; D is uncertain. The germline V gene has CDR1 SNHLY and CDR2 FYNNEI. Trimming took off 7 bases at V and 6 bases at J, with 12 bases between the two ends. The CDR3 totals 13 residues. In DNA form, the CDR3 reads TGTGCCAGCAACAGTATTTATGCCGGGGAGCTGTTTTTT. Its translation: CASNSIYAGELFF.

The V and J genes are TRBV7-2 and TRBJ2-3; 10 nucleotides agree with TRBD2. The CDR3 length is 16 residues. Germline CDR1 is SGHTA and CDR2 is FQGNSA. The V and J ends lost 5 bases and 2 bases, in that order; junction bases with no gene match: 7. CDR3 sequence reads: CASSKRLAGDTDTQYF. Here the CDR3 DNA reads TGTGCCAGCAGCAAGAGGCTAGCGGGAGACACAGATACGCAGTATTTT.

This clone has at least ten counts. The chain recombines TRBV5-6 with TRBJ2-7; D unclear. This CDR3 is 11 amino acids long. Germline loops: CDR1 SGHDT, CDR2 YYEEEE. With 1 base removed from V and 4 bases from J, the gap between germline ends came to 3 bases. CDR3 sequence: CASSLQYEQYF. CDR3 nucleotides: TGTGCCAGCAGCTTGCAATACGAGCAGTACTTC. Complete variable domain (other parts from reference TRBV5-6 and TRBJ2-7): DAGVTQSPTHLIKTRGQQVTLRCSPKSGHDTVSWYQQALGQGPQFIFQYYEEEERQRGNFPDRFSGHQFPNYSSELNVNALLLGDSALYLCASSLQYEQYFGPGTRLTVT.

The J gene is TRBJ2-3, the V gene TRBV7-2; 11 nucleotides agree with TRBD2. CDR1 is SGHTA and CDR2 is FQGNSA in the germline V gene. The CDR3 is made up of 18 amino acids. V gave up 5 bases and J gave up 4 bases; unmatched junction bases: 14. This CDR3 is CASSPLALAGAIPDTQYF. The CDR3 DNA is TGTGCCAGCAGCCCATTAGCACTAGCGGGAGCGATCCCAGATACGCAGTATTTT.

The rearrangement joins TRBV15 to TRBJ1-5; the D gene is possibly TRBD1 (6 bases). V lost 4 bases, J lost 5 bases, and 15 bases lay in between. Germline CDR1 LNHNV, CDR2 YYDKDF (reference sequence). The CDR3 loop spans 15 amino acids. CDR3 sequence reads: CATSKEGQQYQPQHF. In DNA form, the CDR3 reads TGTGCCACCAGCAAGGAAGGACAGCAATATCAGCCCCAGCATTTT.

The CDR3 nucleotides read TGTGCCAGCAGCGTAGGTAGCGGGATGGTGGATGAGCAGTTCTTC. Its protein product is CASSVGSGMVDEQFF. The V gene is TRBV9, the J gene TRBJ2-1; 8 nucleotides align to TRBD2. The germline V gene has CDR1 SGDLS and CDR2 YYNGEE. The CDR3 contains 15 residues. The V and J ends lost 0 bases and 8 bases, in that order; junction bases with no gene match: 7.

The CDR3 DNA reads as TGTGCCAGCAGTTTCGGGACAGGGGGAAACACCATATATTTT. It encodes CASSFGTGGNTIYF. The rearrangement joins TRBV11-3 to TRBJ1-3; 9 bases map to TRBD1. J was trimmed by 4 bases and V by 6 bases; bases with no gene match: 4. CDR1 and CDR2 from the germline V gene are SGHNT and YENEEA. CDR3 length equals 14 residues. The full variable domain, in which reference TRBV11-3 and TRBJ1-3 provide the parts outside the CDR3, is EAGVVQSPRYKIIEKKQPVAFWCNPISGHNTLYWYLQNLGQGPELLIRYENEEAVDDSQLPKDRFSAERLKGVDSTLKIQPAELGDSAVYLCASSFGTGGNTIYFGEGSWLTVV.

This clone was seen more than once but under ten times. The CDR3 region is CASSAQLAVYNEQFF. The CDR3 coding sequence is TGTGCCAGCAGTGCGCAACTAGCGGTTTACAATGAGCAGTTCTTC. The V gene is TRBV6-1, the J gene TRBJ2-1, with TRBD2 identical over 8 bases. Trimming took 4 bases from V and 4 from J; bases not matched to a gene: 6. Germline V lookup: CDR1 MNHNS, CDR2 SASEGT. This CDR3 region has 15 residues.

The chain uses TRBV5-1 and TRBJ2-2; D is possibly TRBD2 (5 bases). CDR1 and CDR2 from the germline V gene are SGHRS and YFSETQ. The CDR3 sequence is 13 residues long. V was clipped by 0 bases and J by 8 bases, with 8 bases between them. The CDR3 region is CASSLGTPGELFF. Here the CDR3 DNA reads TGCGCCAGCAGCTTGGGGACTCCGGGGGAGCTGTTTTTT.

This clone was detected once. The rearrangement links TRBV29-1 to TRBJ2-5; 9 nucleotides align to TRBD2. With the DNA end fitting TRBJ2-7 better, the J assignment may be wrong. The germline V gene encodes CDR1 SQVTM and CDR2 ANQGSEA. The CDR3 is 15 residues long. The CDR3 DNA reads TGCAGCGTTGAAGATCAGGGCGGGAGGGTATACGAGCAGTACTTC. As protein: CSVEDQGGRVYEQYF.

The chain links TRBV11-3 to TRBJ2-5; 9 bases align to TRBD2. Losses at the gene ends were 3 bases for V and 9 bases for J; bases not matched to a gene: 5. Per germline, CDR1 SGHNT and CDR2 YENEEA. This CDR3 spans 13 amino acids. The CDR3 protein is CASSLGGGDPQYF. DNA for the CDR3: TGTGCCAGCAGCTTGGGCGGGGGGGATCCCCAGTACTTC.

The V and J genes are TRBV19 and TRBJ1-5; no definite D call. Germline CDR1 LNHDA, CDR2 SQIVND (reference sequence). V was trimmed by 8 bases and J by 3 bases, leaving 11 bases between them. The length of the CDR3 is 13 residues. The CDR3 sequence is CASSSMPNQPQHF. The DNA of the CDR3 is TGTGCCAGTTCATCTATGCCCAATCAGCCCCAGCATTTT.

CDR3 in amino acids: CASKGALALETQYF. CDR3 nucleotides: TGTGCCAGCAAGGGAGCCTTAGCCTTAGAGACCCAGTACTTC. The chain links TRBV6-5 to TRBJ2-5, with D possibly being TRBD2 (5 bases). The V end was cut by 7 bases, the J end by 4 bases, with 16 bases between. The CDR3 has 14 amino acids. Germline V gives CDR1 MNHEY, CDR2 SVGAGI.

The CDR3 loop reads CASSWDRSHEKLFF. Here the CDR3 DNA reads TGTGCCAGCTCATGGGACAGATCCCATGAAAAACTGTTTTTT. This rearrangement joins TRBV18 to TRBJ1-4; 7 bases agree with TRBD1. Germline CDR1 reads KGHSH; CDR2 reads LQKENI. Germline trimming cut 5 bases from V and 6 bases from J; bases unmatched to any gene: 6. This CDR3 is built from 14 residues.